This T cell receptor beta chain was identified in a study of T cell repertoires in cytomegalovirus infection. Across the whole study: CMV infection plus the matching HLA type was flagged by public TCR beta signatures.

For this clonotype: What it binds is unknown.

One entry per CDR3 protein, called by TCRdb with MiXCR from the reads. The top ten hold roughly 14% of the sample, which has approximately 350,000 distinct CDR3 sequences, roughly 34% seen once. V gave up 3 bases and J gave up 1 base, with 12 bases separating them. CDR3 length equals 16 residues. Germline CDR1 and CDR2: ENHRY and SYGVKD. The material sequenced was cultured PBMCs, taken from culture after CMV antigen stimulation. This chain uses TRBV10-3 with TRBJ2-2; D unresolved. The TCR sequence derives from a human donor in good health (CMV status not recorded). Some clones in this sample may be carry-over from other donors' samples. CDR3 residues: CAISEDPPGNTGELFF. CDR3 DNA sequence: TGTGCCATCAGTGAAGATCCCCCAGGGAACACCGGGGAGCTGTTTTTT.